There are a few counts of the clone carrying this TCR beta chain. Produced via immunoSEQ multiplex PCR; TCRdb's table is partial and in-frame only. The sample holds 50,000 to 65,000 clones, roughly nine tenths seen once. This CDR3 spans 18 amino acids. The V segment lost 0 bases and the J segment 0 bases; nucleotides outside the gene matches: 3. The germline gives CDR1 KGHSH, CDR2 LQKENI. The data belong to a study of blood T cell repertoires in COVID-19. This sequence joins TRBV18 and TRBJ2-6; 9 nucleotides match TRBD1. This TCR came from a man aged 55-75 years with active COVID-19. The specimen sequenced was peripheral blood. The CDR3 here is CASSPPGQGLSGANVLTF. CDR3 coding DNA: TGTGCCAGCTCACCACCGGGACAGGGCCTCTCTGGGGCCAACGTCCTGACTTTC.